The 8 T cell receptor beta chains presented below share a single source sample, sequenced in a study of control samples from healthy donors and cancer patients. Libraries were prepared by immunoSEQ multiplex PCR; TCRdb keeps only in-frame clonotypes and omits some of them. Listed are roughly 200,000 clones; around 2% falls within the top ten. Sequences were obtained from blood. These receptors all come from a woman under 40 in good health.

The rearrangement joins TRBV4-1 to TRBJ1-6; D remains ambiguous. The V and J ends lost 7 bases and 7 bases respectively, with 11 bases between them. In germline, CDR1 is MGHRA, CDR2 YSYEKL. The CDR3 extends over 13 amino acids. The CDR3 DNA reads TGCGCCAGCAAGGGAGATGGGAATTCACCCCTCCACTTT. It encodes CASKGDGNSPLHF.

V gene TRBV5-4 combines with J gene TRBJ2-1, with no clear D. The V end was cut by 2 bases, the J end by 6 bases, with 9 bases between. This CDR3 comprises 13 residues. Germline V lookup: CDR1 SGHNT, CDR2 YYREEE (reference sequence). The CDR3 sequence: CASSLRSGNEQFF. The CDR3 DNA follows: TGTGCCAGCAGCTTAAGGTCCGGCAATGAGCAGTTCTTC.

This chain joins TRBV9 and TRBJ2-5; 7 nucleotides match TRBD1. With 3 bases clipped from V and 3 bases from J, the junction kept 5 bases outside the gene matches. Per the germline V gene, CDR1 is SGDLS and CDR2 is YYNGEE. There are 14 residues in the CDR3. CDR3 in DNA: TGTGCCAGCAGCGCCGGGACAGCTGAAGAGACCCAGTACTTC. It is translated as CASSAGTAEETQYF.

The genes are TRBV1 and TRBJ1-5. TRBV1 is designated a pseudogene. CDR3 size: 17 residues. The CDR3 region is CTSSPPPGRLSNQPQHF. Here the CDR3 DNA reads TGCACCAGCAGCCCCCCGCCAGGCCGACTTAGCAATCAGCCCCAGCATTTT.

The rearrangement links TRBV25-1 to TRBJ2-7, with 7 nucleotides matching TRBD1. This CDR3 contains 14 residues. Germline assignment: CDR1 MGHDK and CDR2 SYGVNS. Germline trimming cut 1 base from V and 5 bases from J; bases unmatched to any gene: 5. The CDR3 coding sequence is TGTGCCAGCAGTGAATCGAAGGGGGCTCACGAGCAGTACTTC. This gives the protein CASSESKGAHEQYF.

CDR3 in DNA: TGTGCCAGCAGTTCCAACTCTGGGGCCAACGTCCTGACTTTC. Amino acids: CASSSNSGANVLTF. This chain links TRBV6-2 or TRBV6-3 with TRBJ2-6; the D is unclear. This CDR3 is 14 amino acids long. Looked up from germline, CDR1 is MNHEY and CDR2 is SVGEGT. V was clipped by 4 bases and J by 0 bases, with 4 bases between them.

This chain connects TRBV3-1 (or the pseudogene TRBV3-2) to TRBJ2-5, with 9 bases fitting TRBD2. This CDR3 region has 15 residues. V trimming: 8 bases; J trimming: 0 bases; junction bases outside the gene matches: 7. Germline V lookup: CDR1 LGHDT, CDR2 YNNKEL (reference sequence). The CDR3 loop reads CASLRAGGHQETQYF. As DNA, the CDR3 is TGTGCCAGCCTCAGGGCGGGGGGGCACCAAGAGACCCAGTACTTC.

V is TRBV4-3 and J is TRBJ2-1, with 15 bases matching TRBD2. Trimming cost V 4 bases and J 0 bases; bases outside gene matches: 4. The CDR3 consists of 18 residues. Germline CDR1 reads LGHNA; CDR2 reads YSLEER. The CDR3, as DNA: TGCGCCAGCAGCCCGAGGACTAGCGGGGGGGCCTCCTACAATGAGCAGTTCTTC. This encodes CASSPRTSGGASYNEQFF.